This record concerns one T cell receptor (beta chain) sequence. The germline gives CDR1 SNHLY, CDR2 FYNNEI. V trimming: 7 bases; J trimming: 1 base; junction bases outside the gene matches: 4. The CDR3 is made up of 14 amino acids. This sample stems from a study of T cells in Graves' hyperthyroidism and ophthalmopathy. Across the study: Peripheral blood specimens were obtained at initial diagnosis, prior to any treatment.

The hyperthyroidism was newly diagnosed and had lasted under 2 months; the patients were aged 18 to 65. Fresh peripheral blood, roughly 10 ml of it, supplied the PBMCs. RNA transcripts provided the source from which TCR beta CDR3 regions were amplified. TCR CDR3 regions were first amplified by RT-PCR with HTBI primers. TCRdb recomputed calls from the multiplex PCR reads with MiXCR, one row per CDR3 protein. The sample has hundreds of thousands of distinct CDR3 sequences; 38% are singletons. The sequencing input was blood. J is TRBJ1-2 and V is TRBV2; 9 bases are shared with TRBD1. The sequence derives from a young man with Graves' hyperthyroidism. CDR3 sequence: CASTPGQGNYGYTF. The CDR3 DNA reads TGTGCCAGCACACCGGGACAGGGTAACTATGGCTACACCTTC. Filled out from reference TRBV2 and TRBJ1-2, the complete variable domain reads EPEVTQTPSHQVTQMGQEVILRCVPISNHLYFYWYRQILGQKVEFLVSFYNNEISEKSEIFDDQFSVERPDGSNFTLKIRSTKLEDSAMYFCASTPGQGNYGYTFGSGTRLTVV.